This T cell receptor beta chain was found in a study of tumor-infiltrating lymphocytes in oesophageal squamous cell carcinoma. TCRdb reprocessed the PCR reads via MiXCR and lists one record per CDR3 protein. Here the sample spans just under 20,000 distinct CDR3 sequences, 35% to 45% being singletons. The CDR3 runs to 14 residues. Trimming took 7 bases from V and 1 from J, leaving 11 bases between them. Germline loops: CDR1 SGHVS, CDR2 FNYEAQ. Sequenced material: esophageal tumor tissue. The clonotype was recovered from a male donor with esophageal squamous cell carcinoma. V is TRBV7-6 and J is TRBJ1-3, with a tentative D call TRBD1 (6 bases). The DNA for the CDR3 is TGTGCCAGCACCCGAGACAGGTCTGGAAACACCATATATTTT. This codes for CASTRDRSGNTIYF.